This entry lists 16 T cell receptor beta chains sequenced from one sample in a study of T cells after somatic rescue of genetic block. Measured with immunoSEQ multiplex PCR; TCRdb has only the in-frame clones, and not every one. The sample consists of 45,000 to 70,000 clones, 95% to 96% of them appearing once. Sequencing input: peripheral blood mononuclear cells (PBMCs). These receptors were obtained from a child younger than two.

This chain uses TRBV19 with TRBJ2-7, with D maybe TRBD1 (8 bases). Germline CDR1 reads LNHDA; CDR2 reads SQIVND (reference sequence). Trimming removed 7 bases from V and 3 bases from J, with 25 bases in between. This CDR3 has 17 residues. CDR3 DNA: TGTGCCAGTACGGGACAGGAGATGACCGGGGGGAGCTACGAGCAGTACTTC. Translating gives CASTGQEMTGGSYEQYF.

This chain uses TRBV7-2 with TRBJ2-7; 14 nucleotides align to TRBD2. The CDR3 contains 16 residues. CDR1 and CDR2 from the germline V gene are SGHTA and FQGNSA. The ends lost 5 bases at V and 5 bases at J; junction bases unmatched: 8. CDR3 sequence: CASSGGTSGSRNEQYF. The CDR3 DNA reads TGTGCCAGCAGCGGGGGGACTAGCGGGAGTAGAAACGAGCAGTACTTC.

This rearrangement joins TRBV4-1 to TRBJ1-1; TRBD1 matches 11 bases. In germline, CDR1 is MGHRA, CDR2 YSYEKL. CDR3 length: 14 amino acids. V shed 5 bases, J shed 5 bases, and the junction held 4 bases outside the gene matches. The CDR3 reads CASSGGTGGTEAFF. Here the CDR3 DNA reads TGCGCCAGCAGCGGCGGGACAGGGGGTACTGAAGCTTTCTTT.

V usage is TRBV9 and J usage is TRBJ1-5; no clear D gene. The CDR3 runs 15 residues. V lost 1 base and J 0 bases, leaving 8 bases between the germline ends. Germline V gene data show CDR1 as SGDLS and CDR2 as YYNGEE. This chain's CDR3 is CASSVYGHSNQPQHF. The DNA of the CDR3 is TGTGCCAGCAGCGTATATGGCCATAGCAATCAGCCCCAGCATTTT.

The chain recombines TRBV27 with TRBJ2-2; D may be TRBD2 (5 bases). Germline-derived CDR1 and CDR2 are MNHEY and SMNVEV (reference sequence). This CDR3 has 17 residues. Trimming stripped 0 bases from V and 0 bases from J, with 11 bases between. The CDR3 nucleotides read TGTGCCAGCAGTTTATCTCCTAGCCGGGCGAACACCGGGGAGCTGTTTTTT. Its translation: CASSLSPSRANTGELFF.

This clone was found once. V and J are TRBV19 and TRBJ2-1, with D possibly TRBD2 on 6 matching bases. Germline CDR1 reads LNHDA; CDR2 reads SQIVND (reference sequence). V gave up 5 bases and J gave up 3 bases, with 11 bases separating them. The CDR3 contains 14 residues. CDR3 region: CASSPPGLYNEQFF. As DNA, the CDR3 is TGTGCCAGTAGTCCCCCGGGACTCTACAATGAGCAGTTCTTC. The full variable domain, rest sourced from reference TRBV19 and TRBJ2-1, is DGGITQSPKYLFRKEGQNVTLSCEQNLNHDAMYWYRQDPGQGLRLIYYSQIVNDFQKGDIAEGYSVSREKKESFPLTVTSAQKNPTAFYLCASSPPGLYNEQFFGPGTRLTVL.

The rearrangement links TRBV6-1 to TRBJ2-3; 7 bases agree with TRBD1. Germline-derived CDR1 and CDR2 are MNHNS and SASEGT. V shed 6 bases and J 1 base; nucleotides not matched to a gene: 4. The CDR3 has 14 amino acids. CDR3 loop: CASRPTGGTDTQYF. DNA of the CDR3: TGTGCCAGCAGGCCTACAGGGGGCACAGATACGCAGTATTTT.

This clone was counted between two and nine times. This chain joins TRBV5-4 and TRBJ1-1; D unresolved. Germline loops: CDR1 SGHNT, CDR2 YYREEE (reference sequence). The CDR3 spans 12 residues. V was cut by 4 bases and J by 8 bases, with 12 bases left in between. As DNA, the CDR3 is TGTGCCAGCAGCCCGAGGCCGGGGGAAGCTTTCTTT. It yields the protein CASSPRPGEAFF.

The chain combines TRBV6-1 with TRBJ1-1; no reliable D call. In germline, CDR1 is MNHNS, CDR2 SASEGT. V lost 6 bases and J lost 7, with 9 bases in between. The CDR3 contains 11 residues. The CDR3 nucleotides are TGTGCCAGCAGGCTCGCCCTTGAAGCTTTCTTT. Its translation is CASRLALEAFF.

V usage is TRBV9 and J usage is TRBJ1-2; possible D gene TRBD1, 5 bases. The CDR3 is 15 residues long. Between the trimmed V and J ends, which lost 3 bases and 8 bases, there was a span of 20 bases. CDR1 SGDLS and CDR2 YYNGEE come from the germline V gene. CDR3 sequence: CASSAGAGGFNGYTF. The CDR3 DNA reads TGTGCCAGCAGCGCCGGTGCGGGGGGGTTTAACGGCTACACCTTC.

The genes are TRBV19 and TRBJ2-7; 10 positions match TRBD2. The CDR3 is made up of 13 amino acids. CDR1 is LNHDA and CDR2 is SQIVND in the germline V gene (reference sequence). Trimming cost V 4 bases and J 6 bases; bases outside gene matches: 3. The CDR3 here is CASSRASGSEQYF. In DNA form, the CDR3 reads TGTGCCAGTAGTAGGGCTAGCGGGAGCGAGCAGTACTTC.

The V gene is TRBV11-3, the J gene TRBJ2-3; unclear D gene. The germline V and J ends were trimmed by 3 bases and 0 bases, with 7 bases remaining between them. The CDR3 length is 14 residues. Germline-derived CDR1 and CDR2 are SGHNT and YENEEA. CDR3 nucleotides: TGTGCCAGCAGCTTTGGGTCTAGCACAGATACGCAGTATTTT. Translated, it gives CASSFGSSTDTQYF.

The chain couples TRBV12-5 to TRBJ1-2; 9 nucleotides align to TRBD1. The V gene's germline CDR1 is LGHNT and CDR2 FRNRAP. The CDR3 extends over 15 amino acids. The J segment lost 4 bases and the V segment lost 1 base, leaving 4 bases of the junction unmatched. CDR3 coding DNA: TGTGCTAGTGGTTTGGGTGAGACAGGGGGCTATGGCTACACCTTC. Translation gives CASGLGETGGYGYTF.

V and J are TRBV6-1 and TRBJ2-5; D is unclear. This CDR3 has 10 amino acids. V was clipped by 1 base and J by 6 bases, with 0 bases between them. CDR1 is MNHNS and CDR2 is SASEGT in the germline V gene. As DNA, the CDR3 is TGTGCCAGCAGTGAAGAGACCCAGTACTTC. Its protein is CASSEETQYF.

This chain connects TRBV6-1 to TRBJ1-1, with D uncertain. Germline CDR1 and CDR2: MNHNS and SASEGT. This CDR3 is 12 amino acids long. The V and J ends lost 7 bases and 1 base respectively, with 7 bases between them. The DNA for the CDR3 is TGTGCCAGCAAGCACAGGAACACTGAAGCTTTCTTT. Its protein product is CASKHRNTEAFF.

The gene calls are TRBV11-2 and TRBJ1-2; D is ambiguous. Trimming shortened V by 4 bases and J by 8 bases, and 8 bases separated the two germline ends. This CDR3 is built from 11 residues. The germline V gene encodes CDR1 SGHAT and CDR2 FQNNGV. CDR3 DNA: TGTGCCAGCAGCTCCCGAATCGGCTACACCTTC. Translated, it gives CASSSRIGYTF.